This T cell receptor (beta chain) was sequenced in a study of T cell clonotyping in hematopoietic cell transplantation. Overall study findings and caveats: After transplant, recipient diversity fell while pathologically expanded clonotypes grew through day 180.

Libraries were prepared by immunoSEQ multiplex PCR; TCRdb keeps only in-frame clonotypes and omits some of them. This table has over 2,500 clones, roughly four fifths appearing once. About this clone: The antigen is unknown.

CDR3 length: 16 residues. V gave up 1 base and J gave up 4 bases; unmatched junction bases: 7. Germline loops: CDR1 ENHRY, CDR2 SYGVKD. The sequence came from a female patient between 35 and 55 years old who had an allogeneic stem cell transplant from a related donor, so T cells may come from the graft donor. Some clones in this sample may be carry-over from other donors' samples. The source was PBMCs, collected 180 days after allogeneic stem cell transplant. The chain has TRBV10-3 and TRBJ2-7, with 10 bases fitting TRBD1. Here the CDR3 reads CAISEYGGQGTYEQYF. In DNA form, the CDR3 reads TGTGCCATCAGTGAGTATGGGGGACAGGGGACATACGAGCAGTACTTC.